Listed below are T cell receptor beta chains from one sample, sequenced in a study of T cell clonotyping in hematopoietic cell transplantation. Libraries were prepared by immunoSEQ multiplex PCR; TCRdb keeps only in-frame clonotypes and omits some of them. The sample gives 4,500 to 5,000 clones, about 90% of which show up once; less than 5.5% is in the top ten. The sample comprised peripheral blood mononuclear cells. Receptors originate from a man aged 40-55 years in good health. Some clones in this sample may be carry-over from other donors' samples. CDR3s include the opening cysteine and the closing phenylalanine or tryptophan. The order of the fields is J gene, D gene, V gene, clone size, CDR3 DNA, CDR3 protein. A D gene is named only where the DNA matches it firmly. The size of a clone is reported for some rows only, either as once, few or many, or as a class for expanded clones.

j_call: TRBJ1-5
d_call: -
v_call: TRBV6-5
clone_size: -
cdr3_nt: TGTGCCAGCAGTACCGGTAGCAATCAGCCCCAGCATTTT
cdr3_aa: CASSTGSNQPQHF

j_call: TRBJ2-3
d_call: -
v_call: TRBV7-2
clone_size: -
cdr3_nt: TGTGCCAGCAGCAGAGGGGGAGTGGGCACAGATACGCAGTATTTT
cdr3_aa: CASSRGGVGTDTQYF

j_call: TRBJ2-5
d_call: -
v_call: TRBV5-1
clone_size: -
cdr3_nt: TGCGCCAGCAGCGTACTAGTTCAAGAGACCCAGTACTTC
cdr3_aa: CASSVLVQETQYF

j_call: TRBJ1-1
d_call: -
v_call: TRBV18
clone_size: -
cdr3_nt: TGTGCCAGCTCACCCGAACAGGGACCCGGAGATTGGGCTTTCTTT
cdr3_aa: CASSPEQGPGDWAFF

j_call: TRBJ2-3
d_call: -
v_call: TRBV10-3
clone_size: -
cdr3_nt: TGTGCCATCAGTGGGACCTCAGATACGCAGTATTTT
cdr3_aa: CAISGTSDTQYF

j_call: TRBJ2-7
d_call: -
v_call: TRBV6-1
clone_size: -
cdr3_nt: TGTGCCAGCAGTGACCCTTCGGGGGGCGCCTTCTACGAGCAGTACTTC
cdr3_aa: CASSDPSGGAFYEQYF

j_call: TRBJ2-5
d_call: TRBD2
v_call: TRBV11-1
clone_size: -
cdr3_nt: TGTGCCAGCAGCTTGACTAGCGGGGGATTCCGGGAGACCCAGTACTTC
cdr3_aa: CASSLTSGGFRETQYF

j_call: TRBJ2-3
d_call: TRBD2
v_call: TRBV19
clone_size: -
cdr3_nt: TGTGCCAGTAGTATGAGCGGGAATACGCAGTATTTT
cdr3_aa: CASSMSGNTQYF

j_call: TRBJ1-2
d_call: -
v_call: TRBV1
clone_size: -
cdr3_nt: TGCACCAGCAGCCAAGGCTCTGGCGAGGGGCATGGCTACACCTTC
cdr3_aa: CTSSQGSGEGHGYTF

j_call: TRBJ2-2
d_call: -
v_call: TRBV7-2
clone_size: -
cdr3_nt: TGTGCCAGCAGCTTAGCCGAGCACACCGGGGAGCTGTTTTTT
cdr3_aa: CASSLAEHTGELFF

j_call: TRBJ1-5
d_call: -
v_call: TRBV12-5
clone_size: -
cdr3_nt: TGTGCTAGTGGTGTGATAGACAATCAGCCCCAGCATTTT
cdr3_aa: CASGVIDNQPQHF

j_call: TRBJ1-2
d_call: -
v_call: TRBV7-2
clone_size: -
cdr3_nt: TGTGCCAGCAGCTCGGAGGGCTTTAACTATGGCTACACCTTC
cdr3_aa: CASSSEGFNYGYTF

j_call: TRBJ2-5
d_call: -
v_call: TRBV5-4
clone_size: -
cdr3_nt: TGTGCCAGCAGCTTGTGGCGGGGAAAAGAGACCCAGTACTTC
cdr3_aa: CASSLWRGKETQYF

j_call: TRBJ2-7
d_call: TRBD2
v_call: TRBV27
clone_size: -
cdr3_nt: TGTGCCAGCAAGAAACTAGCGGGAGGCTACGAGCAGTACTTC
cdr3_aa: CASKKLAGGYEQYF

j_call: TRBJ2-1
d_call: TRBD1
v_call: TRBV10-3
clone_size: once
cdr3_nt: TGTGCCATCAGGGGGGACAGCAACTACAATGAGCAGTTCTTC
cdr3_aa: CAIRGDSNYNEQFF

j_call: TRBJ2-3
d_call: TRBD2
v_call: TRBV4-1
clone_size: -
cdr3_nt: TGCGCCAGCAGCCAAGAAGTGGCGGGGGGCACAGATACGCAGTATTTT
cdr3_aa: CASSQEVAGGTDTQYF

j_call: TRBJ1-2
d_call: TRBD1
v_call: TRBV19
clone_size: -
cdr3_nt: TGTGCCTCCAGGGACAGGGGCAAAATTAACTATGGCTACACCTTC
cdr3_aa: CASRDRGKINYGYTF

j_call: TRBJ1-1
d_call: -
v_call: TRBV6-6
clone_size: -
cdr3_nt: TGTGCCAGCAGTTACGACCTAGGGGGTACTGAAGCTTTCTTT
cdr3_aa: CASSYDLGGTEAFF

j_call: TRBJ2-5
d_call: -
v_call: TRBV5-1
clone_size: -
cdr3_nt: TGCGCCAGCAGCTCATCCGGGACTCCAGGAGAGACCCAGTACTTC
cdr3_aa: CASSSSGTPGETQYF

j_call: TRBJ2-3
d_call: -
v_call: TRBV5-1
clone_size: -
cdr3_nt: TGCGCCAGCAGCTTGAAACCGACGACTAGCACAGATACGCAGTATTTT
cdr3_aa: CASSLKPTTSTDTQYF

j_call: TRBJ2-3
d_call: -
v_call: TRBV7-9
clone_size: -
cdr3_nt: TGTGCCAGCAGCTGGGCGGGCGGCACAGATACGCAGTATTTT
cdr3_aa: CASSWAGGTDTQYF

j_call: TRBJ1-1
d_call: TRBD1
v_call: TRBV13
clone_size: -
cdr3_nt: TGTGCCAGCAGGTGGAAGGGGGCGAGCGCTGAAGCTTTCTTT
cdr3_aa: CASRWKGASAEAFF